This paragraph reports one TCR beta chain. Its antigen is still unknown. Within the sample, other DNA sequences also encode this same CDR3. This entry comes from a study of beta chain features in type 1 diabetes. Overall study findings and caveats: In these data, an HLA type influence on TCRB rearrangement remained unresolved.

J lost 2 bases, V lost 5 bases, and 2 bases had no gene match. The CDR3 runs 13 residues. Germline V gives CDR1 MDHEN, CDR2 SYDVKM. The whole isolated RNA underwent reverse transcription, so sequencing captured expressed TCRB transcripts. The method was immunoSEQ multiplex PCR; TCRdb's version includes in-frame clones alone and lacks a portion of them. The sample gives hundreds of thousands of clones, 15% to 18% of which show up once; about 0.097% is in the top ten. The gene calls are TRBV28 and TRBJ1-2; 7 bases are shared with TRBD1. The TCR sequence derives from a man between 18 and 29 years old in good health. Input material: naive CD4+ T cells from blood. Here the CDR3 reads CASSLQGNYGYTF. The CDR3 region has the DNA TGTGCCAGCAGTCTACAGGGGAACTATGGCTACACCTTC.